This TCR beta chain was sequenced during a study of shared T cell receptors in the human thymus. The CDR3 is 12 residues long. The ends lost 11 bases at V and 2 bases at J; junction bases unmatched: 4. The germline gives CDR1 MNHNS, CDR2 SASEGT. Measured with immunoSEQ multiplex PCR; TCRdb has only the in-frame clones, and not every one. This repertoire shows hundreds of thousands of clones, approximately 83% found once; its top ten account for around 0.01%. These same records also appear under a second study, on human thymus T cells. That source notes: Obtained as resections during corrective heart surgery, the thymus tissue was then studied.

The chain links TRBV6-1 to TRBJ2-5, with TRBD1 matching 8 bases. This TCR was recovered from a girl less than two years old with a congenital heart defect. Sequencing input: thymocytes. CDR3 in amino acids: CAATGVQETQYF. The CDR3 coding sequence is TGTGCCGCGACAGGGGTGCAAGAGACCCAGTACTTC.